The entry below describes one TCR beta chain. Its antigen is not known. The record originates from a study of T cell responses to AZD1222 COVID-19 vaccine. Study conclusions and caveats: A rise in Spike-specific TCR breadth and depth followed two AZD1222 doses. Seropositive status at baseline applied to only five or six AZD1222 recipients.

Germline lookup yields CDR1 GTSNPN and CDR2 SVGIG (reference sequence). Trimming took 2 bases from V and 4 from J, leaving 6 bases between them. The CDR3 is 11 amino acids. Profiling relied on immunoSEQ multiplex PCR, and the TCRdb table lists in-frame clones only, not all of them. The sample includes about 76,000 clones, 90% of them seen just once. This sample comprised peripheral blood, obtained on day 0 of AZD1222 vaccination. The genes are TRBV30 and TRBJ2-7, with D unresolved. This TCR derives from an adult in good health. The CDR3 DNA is TGTGCCTGGAGTAACCCGTACGAGCAGTACTTC. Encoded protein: CAWSNPYEQYF.